This is a list of T cell receptor beta chains from one sample in a study of CD8 T cells in Susac syndrome. TCRdb reprocessed the immunoSEQ multiplex PCR reads via MiXCR and lists one record per CDR3 protein. The sample carries 160,000 or so distinct CDR3 sequences, approximately 96% recorded once. Specimen: CD8+ T cells from PBMCs. All receptors come from a human donor with multiple sclerosis. Each CDR3 is given without its conserved first and last residue.

V gene,J gene,CDR3 protein
TRBV27,TRBJ2-1,ASSWDHYNEQF
TRBV3-1,TRBJ2-1,ASSPRTSGIGNEQF
TRBV4-2,TRBJ2-3,ASSQTHGAITDTQY
TRBV5-1,TRBJ2-7,ASSATGVQQY
TRBV27,TRBJ2-1,ASSDSGGPSYNEQF
TRBV30,TRBJ2-7,AWIPQGGLGYEQY
TRBV29-1,TRBJ1-1,SVEDLNTEAF
TRBV5-1,TRBJ2-7,ASSLARTANYEQY
TRBV28,TRBJ2-7,ASSFASGRYEQY
TRBV2,TRBJ1-1,ASSPDGEGGTEAF
TRBV2,TRBJ1-2,ASSEMGRGRSNYGYT
TRBV15,TRBJ1-3,ATSGQGARNTIY
TRBV7-9,TRBJ1-2,ASSNRDSEYGYT
TRBV29-1,TRBJ1-1,SVEENGEAF
TRBV20-1,TRBJ2-7,SASTRETYEQY
TRBV11-3,TRBJ2-3,ASSLKAGVWADTQY
TRBV23-1,TRBJ1-2,ASSLAVGENYGYT
TRBV5-4,TRBJ2-5,ASSPWEGRTETQY
TRBV7-9,TRBJ2-3,ASRDTQY
TRBV29-1,TRBJ2-7,SVAPGTGQEQY
TRBV27,TRBJ2-2,ASSLLDTGELF
TRBV9,TRBJ1-1,ASTGSKDTEAF
TRBV29-1,TRBJ1-2,SVEGQGAGDYGYT
TRBV10-3,TRBJ2-7,AISATTWASYEQY
TRBV19,TRBJ1-2,ASRSKQGDHYGYT
TRBV19,TRBJ1-2,AKKSDARRDYGYT
TRBV20-1,TRBJ2-3,SARYRLATKPRDTQY
TRBV4-1,TRBJ1-1,ASSLPTSMNTEAF
TRBV2,TRBJ1-2,ASSQRRNYGYT
TRBV29-1,TRBJ2-3,SALNDTQY
TRBV2,TRBJ1-2,ASSGTGEGSDYGYT
TRBV20-1,TRBJ2-1,SAPITGEIRNEQF